The clone carrying this TCR beta chain was counted only a few times. Its specificity is unknown. One entry per CDR3 protein results from TCRdb running MiXCR on the 5' RACE reads. This table has about 320,000 distinct CDR3 sequences, 14% appearing once. The data derive from a study of T-cell memory formation after mild COVID-19. Study-wide background: Largely, the TCR clusters proved donor specific.

Germline CDR1 MNHEY, CDR2 SVGAGI. This CDR3 is built from 15 residues. Trimming took 2 bases from V and 5 from J, leaving 13 bases between them. Study findings and constraints: Pre-infection memory carried some responding clones, suggesting that cross-reactive memory joined. CD4+ bias marked clones expanding day 15 to 37, unlike balanced contracting clones.

The chain carries TRBV6-5 and TRBJ2-1; D possibly corresponds to TRBD2 (6 bases). This receptor was identified in a man between 18 and 29 years old who had mild COVID-19 (a few samples of this study predate the infection). Cell type and time point are not known. Input material: PBMCs or a T cell subset sorted from them (not recorded which). The CDR3 DNA reads TGTGCCAGCAGTTACGACGGAGGGTCCGACAATGAGCAGTTCTTC. Amino acids: CASSYDGGSDNEQFF.